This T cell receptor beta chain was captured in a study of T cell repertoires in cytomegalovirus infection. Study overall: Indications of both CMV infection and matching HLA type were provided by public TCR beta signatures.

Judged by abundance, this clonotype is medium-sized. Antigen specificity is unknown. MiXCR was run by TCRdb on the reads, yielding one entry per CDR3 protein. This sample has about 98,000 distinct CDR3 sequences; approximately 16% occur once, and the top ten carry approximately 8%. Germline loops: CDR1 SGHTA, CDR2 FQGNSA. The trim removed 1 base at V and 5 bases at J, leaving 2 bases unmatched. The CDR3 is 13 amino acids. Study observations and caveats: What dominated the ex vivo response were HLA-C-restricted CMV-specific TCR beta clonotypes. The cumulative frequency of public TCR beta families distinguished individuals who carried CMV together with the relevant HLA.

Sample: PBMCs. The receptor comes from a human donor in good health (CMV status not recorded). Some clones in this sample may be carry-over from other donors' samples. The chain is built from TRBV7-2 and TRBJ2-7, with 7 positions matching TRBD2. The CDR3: CASSLVAGNEQYF. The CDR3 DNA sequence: TGTGCCAGCAGCTTAGTAGCGGGTAACGAGCAGTACTTC.